This TCR beta chain came from a study of blood T cell repertoires in COVID-19. V lost 8 bases, J lost 5 bases, and 14 bases stayed unmatched. CDR3 length equals 15 residues. The V gene's germline CDR1 is MNHNY and CDR2 SVGAGI (reference sequence). Sequencing used immunoSEQ multiplex PCR; TCRdb keeps in-frame clones, though not all of them. The sample lists 55,000 to 80,000 clones; roughly 87% were seen once. Source material: peripheral blood. This receptor was obtained from a man aged 45-65 years with active COVID-19. The rearrangement joins TRBV6-6 to TRBJ2-5; 7 nucleotides match TRBD1. The DNA of the CDR3 is TGTGCCAGCGGGCGACAGGGCGCGCCCAGTGAGACCCAGTACTTC. The encoded protein is CASGRQGAPSETQYF.